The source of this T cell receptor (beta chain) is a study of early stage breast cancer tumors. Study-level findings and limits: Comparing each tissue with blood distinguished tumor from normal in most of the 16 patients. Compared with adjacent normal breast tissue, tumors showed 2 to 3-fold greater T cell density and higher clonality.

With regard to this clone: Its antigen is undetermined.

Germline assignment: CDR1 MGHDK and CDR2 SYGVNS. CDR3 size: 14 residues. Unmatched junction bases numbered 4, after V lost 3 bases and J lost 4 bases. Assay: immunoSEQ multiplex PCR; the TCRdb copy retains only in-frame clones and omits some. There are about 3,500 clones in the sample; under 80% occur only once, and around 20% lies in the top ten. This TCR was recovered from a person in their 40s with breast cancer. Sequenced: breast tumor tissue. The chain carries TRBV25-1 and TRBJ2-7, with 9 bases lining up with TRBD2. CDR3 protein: CASSERLAGYEQYF. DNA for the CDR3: TGTGCCAGCAGTGAGCGGCTAGCGGGATACGAGCAGTACTTC.